The 17 T cell receptor beta chains listed next were all sequenced from one sample in a study of blood T cell repertoires in COVID-19. The repertoire was sequenced with immunoSEQ multiplex PCR; TCRdb's copy has only in-frame clones and lacks some. The sample has about 200,000 clones; nearly 90% are singletons. The sample consisted of PBMCs or T cells enriched from blood (not recorded which). The receptors here all came from a woman in her thirties or forties with acute COVID-19.

The genes are TRBV11-2 and TRBJ2-7, with TRBD1 as a possible D gene (6 bases). The CDR3 runs 12 residues. Between the trimmed V and J ends, which lost 8 bases and 4 bases, there was a span of 12 bases. Germline-derived CDR1 and CDR2 are SGHAT and FQNNGV. CDR3 residues: CASVGAGYEQYF. The CDR3 coding sequence is TGTGCCAGCGTGGGGGCCGGTTACGAGCAGTACTTC. The full variable domain, with the rest looked up from reference TRBV11-2 and TRBJ2-7, is EAGVAQSPRYKIIEKRQSVAFWCNPISGHATLYWYQQILGQGPKLLIQFQNNGVVDDSQLPKDRFSAERLKGVDSTLKIQPAKLEDSAVYLCASVGAGYEQYFGPGTRLTVT.

The chain has TRBV6-5 and TRBJ2-7; the match to TRBD1 covers 10 bases. Germline values: CDR1 MNHEY, CDR2 SVGAGI. V lost 6 bases to trimming and J lost 5 bases; unmatched junction nucleotides: 7. There are 14 residues in the CDR3. CDR3 coding DNA: TGTGCCAGCAGCCGCGGGACAGGGGCTGACGAGCAGTACTTC. It codes for CASSRGTGADEQYF.

The chain uses TRBV2 and TRBJ1-5; 7 positions match TRBD1. Germline-derived CDR1 and CDR2 are SNHLY and FYNNEI. This CDR3 is 13 amino acids long. The V gene end was trimmed by 11 bases and the J gene end by 4 bases; junction bases not matched to a gene: 8. CDR3 DNA sequence: TGTGCCGGGTCCAGGGGGGAAAATCAGCCCCAGCATTTT. Amino acids: CAGSRGENQPQHF.

This clone was seen only a few times. V usage is TRBV5-1 and J usage is TRBJ2-5, with TRBD2 matching 7 bases. V shed 3 bases and J 2 bases; nucleotides not matched to a gene: 7. CDR3 length: 15 residues. CDR1 is SGHRS and CDR2 is YFSETQ in the germline V gene. In nucleotides, the CDR3 is TGCGCCAGCAGCTACTCGGGGGGTAGTCAAGAGACCCAGTACTTC. It translates to CASSYSGGSQETQYF.

The genes are TRBV5-1 and TRBJ2-7; possible D gene TRBD2, 5 bases. The CDR3 contains 13 residues. Germline V gene data show CDR1 as SGHRS and CDR2 as YFSETQ. The ends were cut back, 4 bases at V and 3 bases at J, with 11 bases in the middle. The CDR3 nucleotides read TGCGCCAGCAGCCTGCTCCGGGACTACGAGCAGTACTTC. Translated, it gives CASSLLRDYEQYF.

The chain couples TRBV27 to TRBJ2-1; TRBD1 might be the D (6 bases). This CDR3 is 17 amino acids long. Trimming removed 0 bases from V and 9 bases from J, with 21 bases in between. Germline CDR1 is MNHEY and CDR2 is SMNVEV (reference sequence). The CDR3 DNA follows: TGTGCCAGCAGTTTATCCCTACTAGGGCGGCCGACAGGTGAGCAGTTCTTC. Protein product: CASSLSLLGRPTGEQFF.

V is TRBV24-1 and J is TRBJ1-5; D unresolved. CDR1 KGHDR and CDR2 SFDVKD come from the germline V gene. The CDR3 totals 14 residues. The V and J ends lost 4 bases and 0 bases respectively, with 6 bases between them. The CDR3 protein is CATSERYSNQPQHF. Here the CDR3 DNA reads TGTGCCACCAGTGAACGGTATAGCAATCAGCCCCAGCATTTT.

The J gene is TRBJ2-1, the V gene TRBV29-1; 13 bases align to TRBD2. Germline CDR1 reads SQVTM; CDR2 reads ANQGSEA. The CDR3 runs 15 residues. V shed 1 base, J shed 9 bases, and the junction held 6 bases outside the gene matches. The CDR3 protein is CSVEGPGLAGVEQFF. CDR3 nucleotides: TGCAGCGTTGAAGGTCCTGGACTAGCGGGAGTTGAGCAGTTCTTC.

The chain joins TRBV18 to TRBJ1-4, with a weak D call TRBD1 (6 bases). The germline gives CDR1 KGHSH, CDR2 LQKENI. CDR3 size: 12 residues. V was pared by 4 bases and J by 8 bases, with 8 bases between. The CDR3 DNA reads TGTGCCAGCTCACATGACAGGGAAAAACTGTTTTTT. Amino acids: CASSHDREKLFF.

This chain connects TRBV12-1 to TRBJ1-5; the table's D call of TRBD1 was not tested on the DNA. TRBV12-1 is classified as a pseudogene. There are 12 residues in the CDR3. DNA for the CDR3: TGTGCCAGCAGCTTTGGCAGTCAGCCCCAGCATTTT. This sequence encodes CASSFGSQPQHF.

This clone has a single count. The chain links TRBV3-1 (or the pseudogene TRBV3-2) to TRBJ1-2; the D is unclear. Deletions cut 0 bases from V and 7 bases from J, with 3 bases between. This CDR3 is built from 11 residues. The V gene's germline CDR1 is LGHDT and CDR2 YNNKEL (reference sequence). CDR3 residues: CASSQDRGYTF. The CDR3 nucleotides are TGTGCCAGCAGCCAAGATCGTGGCTACACCTTC.

The J gene is TRBJ2-3, the V gene TRBV2; D is ambiguous. CDR3 length equals 11 residues. The V end was cut by 6 bases, the J end by 10 bases, with 11 bases between. Germline-derived CDR1 and CDR2 are SNHLY and FYNNEI. CDR3 loop: CASRGEWAQYF. CDR3 DNA sequence: TGTGCCAGCAGGGGCGAATGGGCGCAGTATTTT.

The gene calls are TRBV19 and TRBJ2-7, with TRBD2 as a possible D gene (6 bases). This CDR3 has 18 residues. Germline V gives CDR1 LNHDA, CDR2 SQIVND (reference sequence). V gave up 4 bases and J gave up 3 bases, with 25 bases separating them. As DNA, the CDR3 is TGTGCCAGTAGTAGAACCGGGACTCGCGGAGCCCAGAGCTACGAGCAGTACTTC. It yields the protein CASSRTGTRGAQSYEQYF.

The V gene is TRBV6-1, the J gene TRBJ2-3; TRBD2 matches 10 bases. Trimming cost V 2 bases and J 6 bases; bases outside gene matches: 17. CDR1 is MNHNS and CDR2 is SASEGT in the germline V gene. The CDR3 runs 19 residues. CDR3 loop: CASSELAGEQPNGMDTQYF. The CDR3 nucleotides are TGTGCCAGCAGTGAACTAGCGGGGGAACAACCCAACGGTATGGATACGCAGTATTTT.

The rearrangement joins TRBV4-2 to TRBJ1-1; unclear D gene. Trimming shortened V by 0 bases and J by 7 bases, and 9 bases separated the two germline ends. Germline V gives CDR1 LGHNA, CDR2 YNFKEQ. This CDR3 comprises 13 residues. The CDR3 sequence is CASSQEGRFEAFF. For the CDR3, the DNA is TGTGCCAGCAGCCAAGAGGGCCGGTTTGAAGCTTTCTTT.

The chain combines TRBV14 with TRBJ2-7, with 9 positions matching TRBD1. V trimming: 6 bases; J trimming: 7 bases; junction bases outside the gene matches: 10. CDR3 length: 14 residues. Germline lookup yields CDR1 SGHDN and CDR2 FVKESK. CDR3 sequence reads: CASSRTGATREQYF. CDR3 sequence (DNA): TGTGCCAGCAGTCGGACAGGGGCGACGAGGGAGCAGTACTTC.

V and J are TRBV6-5 and TRBJ2-7; the D gene is possibly TRBD1 (7 bases). The ends were cut back, 6 bases at V and 4 bases at J, with 16 bases in the middle. The germline gives CDR1 MNHEY, CDR2 SVGAGI. This CDR3 spans 14 amino acids. This chain's CDR3 is CASRAGQHVYEQYF. The CDR3 DNA follows: TGTGCCAGCAGGGCGGGACAGCATGTGTACGAGCAGTACTTC.